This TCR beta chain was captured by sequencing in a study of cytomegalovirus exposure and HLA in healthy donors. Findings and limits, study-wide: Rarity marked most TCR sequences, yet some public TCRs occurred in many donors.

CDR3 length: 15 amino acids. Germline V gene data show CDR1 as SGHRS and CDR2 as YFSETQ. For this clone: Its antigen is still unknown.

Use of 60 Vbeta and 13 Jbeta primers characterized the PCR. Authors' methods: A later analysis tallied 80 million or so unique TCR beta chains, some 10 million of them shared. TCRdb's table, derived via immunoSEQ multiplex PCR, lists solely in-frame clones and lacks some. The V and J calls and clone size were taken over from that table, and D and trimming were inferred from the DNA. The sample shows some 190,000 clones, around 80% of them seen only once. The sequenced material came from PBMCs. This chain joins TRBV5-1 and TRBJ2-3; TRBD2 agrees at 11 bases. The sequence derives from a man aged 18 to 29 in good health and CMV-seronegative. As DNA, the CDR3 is TGCGCTGTTTCTTCTAGCGGGAGGCGGACAGATACGCAGTATTTT. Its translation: CAVSSSGRRTDTQYF.